The 15 T cell receptor beta chains given below trace back to one sample, sequenced in a study of T cell responses to AZD1222 COVID-19 vaccine. TCRdb's table, derived via immunoSEQ multiplex PCR, lists solely in-frame clones and lacks some. The sample lists around 150,000 clones; 85% to 95% were seen once. Source: peripheral blood, taken 28 days after the second AZD1222 dose. These TCRs come from an adult who received the AZD1222 COVID-19 vaccine.

This clone was seen once. This sequence joins TRBV19 and TRBJ1-2, with unresolved D. Trimming stripped 6 bases from V and 7 bases from J, with 12 bases between. The CDR3 spans 12 residues. The germline V gene encodes CDR1 LNHDA and CDR2 SQIVND (reference sequence). CDR3 sequence (DNA): TGTGCCAGTAGCCCCGGCCGGCTTGGCTACACCTTC. Its translation is CASSPGRLGYTF.

This sequence joins TRBV3-1 (or the pseudogene TRBV3-2) and TRBJ2-7; D is uncertain. Trimming stripped 0 bases from V and 0 bases from J, with 9 bases between. CDR3 length: 15 amino acids. From germline, CDR1 is LGHDT and CDR2 YNNKEL (reference sequence). CDR3 amino acids: CASSQEVGTSYEQYF. The CDR3 coding sequence is TGTGCCAGCAGCCAAGAGGTTGGCACCTCCTACGAGCAGTACTTC.

This chain connects TRBV5-6 to TRBJ2-1; D is unresolved. The CDR3 extends over 14 amino acids. The V end was cut by 0 bases, the J end by 7 bases, with 11 bases between. From germline, CDR1 is SGHDT and CDR2 YYEEEE. The CDR3 loop is CASSLVQIANEQFF. As DNA, the CDR3 is TGTGCCAGCAGCTTGGTACAGATCGCGAATGAGCAGTTCTTC.

V is TRBV12-3 or TRBV12-4 and J is TRBJ2-1, with TRBD2 matching over 8 bases. This CDR3 spans 12 amino acids. Unmatched junction bases numbered 7, after V lost 5 bases and J lost 13 bases. The CDR3: CASSPSSGLQFF. The CDR3 DNA follows: TGTGCCAGCAGTCCCTCTAGCGGGCTACAGTTCTTC.

This rearrangement joins TRBV29-1 to TRBJ2-7, with TRBD1 matching over 7 bases. The J segment lost 5 bases and the V segment lost 4 bases, leaving 8 bases of the junction unmatched. The CDR3 length is 13 residues. Germline V gene data show CDR1 as SQVTM and CDR2 as ANQGSEA. The CDR3 protein is CSVGSGGINEQYF. CDR3 bases: TGCAGCGTTGGTTCAGGGGGTATCAACGAGCAGTACTTC.

The J gene is TRBJ1-5, the V gene TRBV28; D might be TRBD1 (6 bases). The CDR3 has 13 amino acids. Looked up from germline, CDR1 is MDHEN and CDR2 is SYDVKM. Trimming removed 4 bases from V and 5 bases from J, with 9 bases in between. CDR3 DNA sequence: TGTGCCAGCAGTTGGACAGCGTATCAGCCCCAGCATTTT. It encodes CASSWTAYQPQHF.

The chain joins TRBV7-8 to TRBJ1-1, with 7 bases matching TRBD1. Trimming cost V 2 bases and J 8 bases; bases outside gene matches: 2. Germline CDR1 and CDR2: SGHVS and FQNEAQ. This CDR3 is 12 amino acids long. The CDR3, as DNA: TGTGCCAGCAGCTTAAGGGGACAGGAAGCTTTCTTT. It is translated as CASSLRGQEAFF.

Remarks on this clone: Other nucleotide sequences from this sample produce the same CDR3. V usage is TRBV20-1 and J usage is TRBJ2-5, with D uncertain. The CDR3 contains 10 residues. Per germline, CDR1 DFQATT and CDR2 SNEGSKA (reference sequence). V lost 5 bases, J lost 5 bases, and 6 bases lay in between. The CDR3 protein is CSARVETQYF. In DNA form, the CDR3 reads TGCAGTGCTCGAGTTGAGACCCAGTACTTC.

This chain links TRBV19 with TRBJ2-2, with 8 bases lining up with TRBD2. Per the germline V gene, CDR1 is LNHDA and CDR2 is SQIVND (reference sequence). V dropped 6 bases and J dropped 7; count of bases not matched to a gene: 10. This CDR3 is built from 15 residues. CDR3 sequence (DNA): TGTGCCAGTAGAAGTAGCGGGACCCCGGGCGGGGAGCTGTTTTTT. This sequence encodes CASRSSGTPGGELFF.

A few counts support this clone. For the CDR3, the DNA is TGTGCCAGCAGTGTCGGGGTTTCGAACGAGCAGTACTTC. It is translated as CASSVGVSNEQYF. The V gene is TRBV28, the J gene TRBJ2-7, with a possible D match to TRBD2 (5 bases). The CDR3 is made up of 13 amino acids. Trimming pared 5 bases from V and 5 bases from J, leaving 13 bases between. Germline CDR1 reads MDHEN; CDR2 reads SYDVKM.

The rearrangement links TRBV19 to TRBJ1-2; 7 nucleotides align to TRBD1. Per the germline V gene, CDR1 is LNHDA and CDR2 is SQIVND (reference sequence). J was trimmed by 2 bases and V by 1 base; bases with no gene match: 4. CDR3 size: 15 residues. CDR3 sequence: CASSIGQGANYGYTF. The CDR3 DNA reads TGTGCCAGTAGTATAGGACAGGGAGCAAACTATGGCTACACCTTC.

The chain recombines TRBV4-1 with TRBJ1-2; no definite D call. CDR3 size: 15 residues. Germline CDR1 is MGHRA and CDR2 is YSYEKL. V shed 0 bases and J shed 4 bases, with 12 bases lying between them. CDR3 protein: CASSQESSVIYGYTF. In nucleotides, the CDR3 is TGCGCCAGCAGCCAAGAATCGTCAGTTATCTATGGCTACACCTTC.

The chain uses TRBV5-6 and TRBJ2-7; D is unclear. V was pared by 3 bases and J by 6 bases, with 16 bases between. Germline CDR1 and CDR2: SGHDT and YYEEEE. The CDR3 runs to 14 residues. The CDR3 DNA reads as TGTGCCAGCAGCTCAGAATCCGGCAGCGCCGAGCAGTACTTC. Translated: CASSSESGSAEQYF.

J is TRBJ1-6 and V is TRBV30; no firm D call. The ends were cut back, 0 bases at V and 10 bases at J, with 19 bases in the middle. The CDR3 extends over 16 amino acids. CDR1 and CDR2 from the germline V gene are GTSNPN and SVGIG (reference sequence). CDR3 in DNA: TGTGCCTGGAGTGTACCCGGGCGTCTCGAAAAATCACCCCTCCACTTT. Encoded protein: CAWSVPGRLEKSPLHF.

V usage is TRBV28 and J usage is TRBJ2-7; 9 positions agree with TRBD2. The germline CDR1 and CDR2 sequences are MDHEN and SYDVKM. V lost 5 bases and J lost 2; bases outside the gene matches: 10. This CDR3 spans 16 amino acids. CDR3 coding DNA: TGTGCCAGCAGTGTACCTAGCGGGAAGGGGACCTACGAGCAGTACTTC. Encoded protein: CASSVPSGKGTYEQYF.